This T cell receptor beta chain was documented in a study of blood T cell repertoires in COVID-19. Study-wide background: Sites in the United States, Italy and Spain provided acute and convalescent COVID-19 samples. PBMCs, B-cell-depleted T cells, or T cells provided the cDNA or gDNA that made up the material.

Clones were sequenced by immunoSEQ multiplex PCR, and TCRdb holds only the in-frame ones, with some missing. The table records 300,000 to 350,000 clones, over 90% of them present only once. Trimming cost V 3 bases and J 4 bases, with 7 bases left between them. The CDR3 sequence is 13 residues long. Germline V CDR1 and CDR2: LNHDA, SQIVND (reference sequence). Enrollees, about 18 to 90 years old, lived in fewer than 25 US areas. The sequence derives from a woman in her twenties or thirties who had been exposed to COVID-19. The sample was PBMCs or T cells enriched from blood (not recorded which). The V call is TRBV19, the J call TRBJ2-1, with D possibly being TRBD1 (5 bases). The CDR3 DNA follows: TGTGCCAGTAGTATTGGGGCTTACAATGAGCAGTTCTTC. Its protein is CASSIGAYNEQFF.